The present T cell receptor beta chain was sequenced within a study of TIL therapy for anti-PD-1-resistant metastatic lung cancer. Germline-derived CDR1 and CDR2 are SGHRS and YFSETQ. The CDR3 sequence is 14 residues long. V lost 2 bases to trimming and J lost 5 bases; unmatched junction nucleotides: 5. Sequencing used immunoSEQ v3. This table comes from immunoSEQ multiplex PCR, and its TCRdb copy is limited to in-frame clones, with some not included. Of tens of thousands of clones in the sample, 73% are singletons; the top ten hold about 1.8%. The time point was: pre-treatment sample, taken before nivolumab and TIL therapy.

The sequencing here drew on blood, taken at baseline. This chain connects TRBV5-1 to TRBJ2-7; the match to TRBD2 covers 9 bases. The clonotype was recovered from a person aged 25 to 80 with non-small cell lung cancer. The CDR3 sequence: CASSLAGGMDEQYF. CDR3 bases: TGCGCCAGCAGCTTAGCGGGGGGCATGGACGAGCAGTACTTC.